This T cell receptor beta chain was sequenced during a study of blood T cell repertoires in COVID-19. The Seattle patients joined while their infection was active and were tracked longitudinally afterward. Source study methods: Researchers report that nucleated cell counts were estimated from reference gene primer amplification. Clones were sequenced by immunoSEQ multiplex PCR, and TCRdb holds only the in-frame ones, with some missing. The V and J calls and clone size come from that table; D and trimming were worked out from the DNA. Here the sample spans approximately 170,000 clones, around 81% being singletons. This CDR3 spans 15 amino acids. With 0 bases removed from V and 4 bases from J, the gap between germline ends came to 12 bases. In germline, CDR1 is ENHRY, CDR2 SYGVKD. This clone has only one observation.

The sample taken for sequencing was peripheral blood. This rearrangement joins TRBV10-3 to TRBJ1-1; D might be TRBD1 (6 bases). This TCR came from a woman of 80 years or more with COVID-19, enrolled during active disease. For the CDR3, the DNA is TGTGCCATCAGTGAGTCCGGGGGGCGCGGCACTGAAGCTTTCTTT. Translation gives CAISESGGRGTEAFF.